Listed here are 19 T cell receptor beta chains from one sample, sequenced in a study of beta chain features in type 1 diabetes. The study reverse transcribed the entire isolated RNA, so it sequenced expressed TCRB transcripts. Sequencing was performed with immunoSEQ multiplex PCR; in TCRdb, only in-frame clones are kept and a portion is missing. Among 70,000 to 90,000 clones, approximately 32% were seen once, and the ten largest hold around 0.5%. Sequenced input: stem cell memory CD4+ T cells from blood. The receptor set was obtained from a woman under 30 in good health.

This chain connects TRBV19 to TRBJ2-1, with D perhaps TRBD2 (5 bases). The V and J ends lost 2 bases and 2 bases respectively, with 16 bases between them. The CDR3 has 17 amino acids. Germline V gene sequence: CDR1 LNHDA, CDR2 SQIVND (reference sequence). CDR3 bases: TGTGCCAGTAGTATAAGGCCCCGGGGATTAACCTACAATGAGCAGTTCTTC. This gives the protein CASSIRPRGLTYNEQFF.

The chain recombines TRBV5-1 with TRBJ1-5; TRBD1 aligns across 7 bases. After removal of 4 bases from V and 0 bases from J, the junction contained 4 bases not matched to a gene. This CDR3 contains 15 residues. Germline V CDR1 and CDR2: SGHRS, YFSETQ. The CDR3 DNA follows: TGCGCCAGCAGCGAGGGGGCAAATAGCAATCAGCCCCAGCATTTT. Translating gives CASSEGANSNQPQHF.

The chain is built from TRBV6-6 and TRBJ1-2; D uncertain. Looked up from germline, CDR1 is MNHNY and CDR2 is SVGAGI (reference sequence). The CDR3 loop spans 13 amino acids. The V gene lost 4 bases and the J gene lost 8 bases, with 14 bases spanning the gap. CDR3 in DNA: TGTGCCAGCAGTTTAGCGGCCCAATCCGGCTACACCTTC. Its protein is CASSLAAQSGYTF.

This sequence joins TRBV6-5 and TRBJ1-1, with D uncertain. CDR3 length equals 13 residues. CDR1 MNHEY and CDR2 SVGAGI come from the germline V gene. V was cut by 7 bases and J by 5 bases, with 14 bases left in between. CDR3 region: CASISTGWTEAFF. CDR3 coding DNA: TGTGCCAGCATTTCCACCGGGTGGACTGAAGCTTTCTTT.

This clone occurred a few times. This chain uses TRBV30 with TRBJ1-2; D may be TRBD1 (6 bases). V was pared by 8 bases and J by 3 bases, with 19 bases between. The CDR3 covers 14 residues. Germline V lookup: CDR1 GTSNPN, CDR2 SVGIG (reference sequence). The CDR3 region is CAARKGGLDYGYTF. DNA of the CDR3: TGTGCCGCCCGAAAAGGGGGTTTGGACTATGGCTACACCTTC.

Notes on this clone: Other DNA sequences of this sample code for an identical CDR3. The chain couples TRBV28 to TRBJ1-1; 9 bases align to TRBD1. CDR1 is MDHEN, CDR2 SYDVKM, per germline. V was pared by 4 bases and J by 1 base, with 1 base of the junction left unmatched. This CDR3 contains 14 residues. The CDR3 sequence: CASSSGQGNTEAFF. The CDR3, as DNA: TGTGCCAGCAGTTCGGGACAGGGGAACACTGAAGCTTTCTTT.

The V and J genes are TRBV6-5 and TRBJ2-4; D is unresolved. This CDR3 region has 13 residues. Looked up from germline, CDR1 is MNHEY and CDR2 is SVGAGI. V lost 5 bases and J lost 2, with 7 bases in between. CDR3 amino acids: CASSTETKNIQYF. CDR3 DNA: TGTGCCAGCAGTACGGAGACCAAAAACATTCAGTACTTC.

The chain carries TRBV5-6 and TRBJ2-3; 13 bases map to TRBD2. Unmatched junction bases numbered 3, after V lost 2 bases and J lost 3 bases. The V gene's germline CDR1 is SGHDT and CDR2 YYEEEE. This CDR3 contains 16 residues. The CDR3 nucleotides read TGTGCCAGCAGCTTCCTGACTAGCGGGGGGACAGATACGCAGTATTTT. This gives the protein CASSFLTSGGTDTQYF. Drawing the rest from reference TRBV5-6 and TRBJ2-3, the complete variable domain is DAGVTQSPTHLIKTRGQQVTLRCSPKSGHDTVSWYQQALGQGPQFIFQYYEEEERQRGNFPDRFSGHQFPNYSSELNVNALLLGDSALYLCASSFLTSGGTDTQYFGPGTRLTVL.

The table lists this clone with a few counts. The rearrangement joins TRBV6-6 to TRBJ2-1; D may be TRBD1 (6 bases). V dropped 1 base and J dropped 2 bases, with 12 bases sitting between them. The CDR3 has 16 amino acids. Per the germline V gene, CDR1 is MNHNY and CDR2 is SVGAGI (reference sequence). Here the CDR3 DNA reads TGTGCCAGCAGTTACTGGGGAGAGGGGGCCTACAATGAGCAGTTCTTC. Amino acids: CASSYWGEGAYNEQFF.

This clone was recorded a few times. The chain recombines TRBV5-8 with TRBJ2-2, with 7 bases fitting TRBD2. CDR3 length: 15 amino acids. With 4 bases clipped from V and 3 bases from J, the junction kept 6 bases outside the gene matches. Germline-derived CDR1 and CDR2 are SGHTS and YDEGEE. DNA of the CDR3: TGTGCCAGCAGCAAGGGACTAACTTACACCGGGGAGCTGTTTTTT. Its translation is CASSKGLTYTGELFF.

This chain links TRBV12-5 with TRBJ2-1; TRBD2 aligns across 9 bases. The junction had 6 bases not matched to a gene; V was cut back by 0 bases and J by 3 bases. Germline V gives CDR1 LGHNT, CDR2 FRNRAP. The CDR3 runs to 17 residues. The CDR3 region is CASGLVLGTSLYNEQFF. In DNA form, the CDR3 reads TGTGCTAGTGGTTTGGTCCTGGGGACTAGCCTCTACAATGAGCAGTTCTTC.

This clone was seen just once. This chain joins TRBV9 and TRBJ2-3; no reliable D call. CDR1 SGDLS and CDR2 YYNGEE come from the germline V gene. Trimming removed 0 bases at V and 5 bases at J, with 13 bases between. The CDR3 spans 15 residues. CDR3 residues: CASSVEAGQRDTQYF. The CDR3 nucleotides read TGTGCCAGCAGCGTAGAGGCAGGTCAAAGAGATACGCAGTATTTT. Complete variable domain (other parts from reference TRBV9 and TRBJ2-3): DSGVTQTPKHLITATGQRVTLRCSPRSGDLSVYWYQQSLDQGLQFLIQYYNGEERAKGNILERFSAQQFPDLHSELNLSSLELGDSALYFCASSVEAGQRDTQYFGPGTRLTVL.

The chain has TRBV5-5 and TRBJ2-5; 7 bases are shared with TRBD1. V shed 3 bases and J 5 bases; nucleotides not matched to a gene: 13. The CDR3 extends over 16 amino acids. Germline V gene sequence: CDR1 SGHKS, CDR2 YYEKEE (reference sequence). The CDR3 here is CASSSLTGTVAETQYF. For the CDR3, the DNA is TGTGCCAGCAGCTCATTAACCGGGACAGTGGCCGAGACCCAGTACTTC.

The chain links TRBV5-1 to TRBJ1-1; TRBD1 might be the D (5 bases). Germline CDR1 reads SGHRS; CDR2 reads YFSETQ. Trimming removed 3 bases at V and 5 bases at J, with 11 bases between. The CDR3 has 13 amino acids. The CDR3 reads CASSSQGRTEAFF. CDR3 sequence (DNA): TGCGCCAGCAGCTCTCAGGGTAGGACTGAAGCTTTCTTT.

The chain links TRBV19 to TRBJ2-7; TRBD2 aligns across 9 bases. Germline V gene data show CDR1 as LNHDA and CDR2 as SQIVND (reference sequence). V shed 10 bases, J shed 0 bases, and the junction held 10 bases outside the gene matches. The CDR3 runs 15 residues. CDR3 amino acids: CATRGLAGSSYEQYF. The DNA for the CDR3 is TGTGCCACCCGGGGGCTAGCGGGATCCTCCTACGAGCAGTACTTC.

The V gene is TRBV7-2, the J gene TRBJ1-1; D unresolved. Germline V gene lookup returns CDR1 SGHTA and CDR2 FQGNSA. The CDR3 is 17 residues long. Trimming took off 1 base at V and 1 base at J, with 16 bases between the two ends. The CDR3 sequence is CASSLGAPWEKNTEAFF. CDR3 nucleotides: TGTGCCAGCAGCTTAGGCGCCCCGTGGGAGAAGAACACTGAAGCTTTCTTT.

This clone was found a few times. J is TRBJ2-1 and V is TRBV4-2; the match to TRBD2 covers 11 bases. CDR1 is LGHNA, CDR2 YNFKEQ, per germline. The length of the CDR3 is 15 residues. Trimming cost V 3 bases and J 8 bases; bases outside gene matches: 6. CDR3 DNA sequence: TGTGCCAGCAGCCACTCTAGCGGGGGGCCCGATGAGCAGTTCTTC. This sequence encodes CASSHSSGGPDEQFF.

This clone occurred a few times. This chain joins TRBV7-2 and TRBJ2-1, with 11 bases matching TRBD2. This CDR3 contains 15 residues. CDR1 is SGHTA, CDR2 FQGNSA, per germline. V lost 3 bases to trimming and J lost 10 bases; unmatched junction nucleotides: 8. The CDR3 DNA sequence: TGTGCCAGCAGCTTTGCTGGGCTAGCGGGGGGCGAGCAGTTCTTC. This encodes CASSFAGLAGGEQFF.

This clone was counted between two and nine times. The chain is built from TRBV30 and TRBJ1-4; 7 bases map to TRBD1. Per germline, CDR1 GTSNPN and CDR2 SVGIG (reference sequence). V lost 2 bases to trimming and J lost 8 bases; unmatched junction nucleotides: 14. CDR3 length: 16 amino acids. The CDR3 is CAWSQGYRGIIEKLFF. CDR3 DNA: TGTGCCTGGAGTCAAGGTTACAGGGGAATTATAGAAAAACTGTTTTTT. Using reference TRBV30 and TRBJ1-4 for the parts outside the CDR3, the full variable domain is SQTIHQWPATLVQPVGSPLSLECTVEGTSNPNLYWYRQAAGRGLQLLFYSVGIGQISSEVPQNLSASRPQDRQFILSSKKLLLSDSGFYLCAWSQGYRGIIEKLFFGSGTQLSVL.